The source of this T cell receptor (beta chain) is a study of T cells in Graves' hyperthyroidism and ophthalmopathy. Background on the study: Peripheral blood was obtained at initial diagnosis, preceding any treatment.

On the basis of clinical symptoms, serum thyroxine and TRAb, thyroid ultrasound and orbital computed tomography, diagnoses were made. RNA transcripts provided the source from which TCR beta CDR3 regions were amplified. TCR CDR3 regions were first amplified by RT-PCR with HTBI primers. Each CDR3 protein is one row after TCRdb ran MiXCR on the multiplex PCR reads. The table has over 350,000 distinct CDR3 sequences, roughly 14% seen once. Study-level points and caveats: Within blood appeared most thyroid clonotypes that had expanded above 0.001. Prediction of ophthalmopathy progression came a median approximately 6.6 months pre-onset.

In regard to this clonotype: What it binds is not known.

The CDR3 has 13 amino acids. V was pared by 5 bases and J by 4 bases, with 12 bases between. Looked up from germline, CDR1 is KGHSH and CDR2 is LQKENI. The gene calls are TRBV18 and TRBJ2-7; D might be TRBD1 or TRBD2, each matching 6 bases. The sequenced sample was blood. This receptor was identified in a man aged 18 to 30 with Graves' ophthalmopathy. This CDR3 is CASSRGARYEQYF. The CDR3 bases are TGTGCCAGCTCAAGGGGGGCGCGGTACGAGCAGTACTTC.